A selection of T cell receptor beta chains follows, all from one sample in a study of T-cell reconstitution after alpha-beta-depleted transplantation in children. Each CDR3 protein is one row after TCRdb ran MiXCR on the PCR reads. This table holds a few hundred thousand distinct CDR3 sequences, about 40% found once. This specimen consisted of PBMCs, obtained before TCRalphabeta/CD19-depleted stem cell transplant. Source of these receptors: a girl aged 2 to 9 with aplastic anemia, due to receive a stem cell transplant. CDR3s leave out the opening cysteine and the closing phenylalanine or tryptophan.

V gene: TRBV6-1; CDR3 length: 14; J gene: TRBJ2-1; CDR3 protein: ATKEGGTSSYNEQF
V gene: TRBV18; CDR3 length: 12; J gene: TRBJ1-1; CDR3 protein: ASSPGSLLTEAF
V gene: TRBV12-3/TRBV12-4; CDR3 length: 13; J gene: TRBJ2-6; CDR3 protein: ASSPGVSGANVLT
V gene: TRBV4-1; CDR3 length: 13; J gene: TRBJ2-7; CDR3 protein: ASSQGQGPSYEQY
V gene: TRBV27; CDR3 length: 12; J gene: TRBJ1-5; CDR3 protein: ASSKQGLNQPQH
V gene: TRBV6-5; CDR3 length: 14; J gene: TRBJ1-2; CDR3 protein: ASSYFGQGTNYGYT
V gene: TRBV9; CDR3 length: 13; J gene: TRBJ2-1; CDR3 protein: ASSVRDRGRNEQF
V gene: TRBV7-9; CDR3 length: 12; J gene: TRBJ1-1; CDR3 protein: ASSPDRGIAEAF
V gene: TRBV20-1; CDR3 length: 11; J gene: TRBJ2-1; CDR3 protein: SARFFGSSEQF
V gene: TRBV20-1; CDR3 length: 13; J gene: TRBJ2-1; CDR3 protein: SPLRGDSSYNEQF
V gene: TRBV2; CDR3 length: 11; J gene: TRBJ2-4; CDR3 protein: ASGTHPKNIQY
V gene: TRBV20-1; CDR3 length: 14; J gene: TRBJ2-5; CDR3 protein: SARRWGASGQETQY
V gene: TRBV5-1; CDR3 length: 11; J gene: TRBJ2-7; CDR3 protein: ASSLRSLYEQY
V gene: TRBV28; CDR3 length: 16; J gene: TRBJ1-5; CDR3 protein: ASSWEGPLGQGTKPQH
V gene: TRBV29-1; CDR3 length: 9; J gene: TRBJ1-1; CDR3 protein: SVDTYTEAF